The present TCR beta chain was sequenced within a study of blood T cell repertoires in COVID-19. Study in general: Whether acute or convalescent, the COVID-19 samples came from the United States, Italy and Spain. Nucleic acid was either cDNA or gDNA, and it came from T cells, B-cell-depleted T cells, or PBMCs.

Per the authors' pipeline: Researchers report that nucleated cell counts were estimated from reference gene primer amplification. Produced via immunoSEQ multiplex PCR; TCRdb's table is partial and in-frame only. V and J calls and clone size are given by that table; D and trimming were obtained from the DNA. The sample carries about 60,000 clones, over 70% recorded once. Looked up from germline, CDR1 is KGHDR and CDR2 is SFDVKD. This CDR3 comprises 15 residues. V trimming: 4 bases; J trimming: 9 bases; junction bases outside the gene matches: 14. Seattle patient enrollment occurred during active infection, with longitudinal follow-up thereafter.

Input material: peripheral blood. The clonotype originates from a man aged 30 to 45 with COVID-19, enrolled during active disease. The V call is TRBV24-1, the J call TRBJ2-7, with TRBD1 matching over 7 bases. The CDR3: CATSEAGGQSPRQYF. CDR3 DNA: TGTGCCACCAGTGAGGCTGGGGGACAGTCACCCAGGCAGTACTTC.